The 9 T cell receptor beta chains listed next were all sequenced from one sample in a study of shared clonotypes between healthy human individuals (dated by TCRdb to 2019 to 2021). Receptor amplification or capture employed the immunoSEQ multiplex PCR assay. This is the immuneACCESS table as TCRdb keeps it, with only in-frame sequences that have V and J called. A part of the clones is gone; compared with another copy, unresolved V genes explain less than half, and the rest is unexplained. In this sample the table shows around 2.1 million clones, approximately 96% of which occur a single time. 0.13% of the sample comes from the top ten. Sequencing was carried out using naive CD4+ T cells sorted from blood. According to the study, the label for this sample's cell subset or site signals: CD45RA+ positively selected. The receptors were gathered from a young man in good health.

This rearrangement joins TRBV4-1 to TRBJ1-5; the match to TRBD1 covers 9 bases. CDR3 length: 16 residues. The V gene's germline CDR1 is MGHRA and CDR2 YSYEKL. Trimming cost V 1 base and J 1 base; bases outside gene matches: 2. CDR3 coding DNA: TGCGCCAGCAGCCAAGGACAGGGGGGGAGCAATCAGCCCCAGCATTTT. This codes for CASSQGQGGSNQPQHF.

The chain is built from TRBV30 and TRBJ1-6; 7 positions agree with TRBD1. CDR1 and CDR2 (germline): GTSNPN, SVGIG (reference sequence). With V trimmed by 0 bases and J by 6 bases, 5 bases remained unmatched. This CDR3 is built from 15 residues. The CDR3 DNA is TGTGCCTGGAGTGTACGGACAGGTTCTAATTCACCCCTCCACTTT. Its protein is CAWSVRTGSNSPLHF.

As concerns this clone: This sample includes further DNA sequences coding for the same CDR3. The CDR3 loop reads CAISESGTDTQYF. CDR3 nucleotides: TGTGCCATCAGTGAGTCCGGGACAGATACGCAGTATTTT. The chain is built from TRBV10-3 and TRBJ2-3; D unresolved. Germline V gives CDR1 ENHRY, CDR2 SYGVKD. The CDR3 is made up of 13 amino acids. The V and J ends lost 0 bases and 3 bases respectively, with 4 bases between them.

The gene calls are TRBV5-1 and TRBJ1-5, with a weak D call TRBD1 (6 bases). This CDR3 is built from 14 residues. CDR1 is SGHRS, CDR2 YFSETQ, per germline. Deletions cut 3 bases from V and 5 bases from J, with 12 bases between. Here the CDR3 DNA reads TGCGCCAGCAGCTACCGAGCAGGGGATCAGCCCCAGCATTTT. This encodes CASSYRAGDQPQHF.

The genes are TRBV7-2 and TRBJ2-3; D not certain. CDR3 length: 12 residues. V gave up 5 bases and J gave up 4 bases, with 7 bases separating them. Germline-derived CDR1 and CDR2 are SGHTA and FQGNSA. CDR3 loop: CASSPYSDTQYF. DNA of the CDR3: TGTGCCAGCAGCCCATATTCAGATACGCAGTATTTT.

The rearrangement joins TRBV30 to TRBJ1-2; D gene unclear. This CDR3 is built from 14 residues. Germline CDR1 reads GTSNPN; CDR2 reads SVGIG (reference sequence). Trimming removed 2 bases from V and 7 bases from J, with 17 bases in between. CDR3 in amino acids: CAWSPPGDYGGYTF. The CDR3, as DNA: TGTGCCTGGAGTCCCCCCGGGGATTACGGTGGCTACACCTTC.

For this clone: The sample holds other DNA sequences that translate to the same CDR3. This sequence joins TRBV29-1 and TRBJ1-2, with a tentative D call TRBD1 (6 bases). This CDR3 has 12 amino acids. The germline gives CDR1 SQVTM, CDR2 ANQGSEA. Trimming took off 4 bases at V and 8 bases at J, with 14 bases between the two ends. Written as DNA, the CDR3 is TGCAGCGTTGGGGGCGGGGGCGAAGGCTACACCTTC. Translation gives CSVGGGGEGYTF.

This clone was counted once. The chain joins TRBV5-1 to TRBJ2-7, with D possibly being TRBD1 or TRBD2 (5 bases each). Trimming removed 4 bases from V and 7 bases from J, with 12 bases in between. The CDR3 extends over 12 amino acids. Looked up from germline, CDR1 is SGHRS and CDR2 is YFSETQ. The CDR3 spells CASSEGTWEQYF. As DNA, the CDR3 is TGCGCCAGCAGCGAGGGGACCTGGGAGCAGTACTTC.

The CDR3 sequence: CASSFREVGEKLFF. In DNA, the CDR3 is TGTGCCAGCAGCTTCAGGGAGGTAGGCGAAAAACTGTTTTTT. The chain has TRBV11-2 and TRBJ1-4, with D tentatively TRBD1 (5 bases). Per the germline V gene, CDR1 is SGHAT and CDR2 is FQNNGV. Deletions cut 3 bases from V and 8 bases from J, with 13 bases between. The CDR3 contains 14 residues.